The clone carrying this T cell receptor beta chain has just one count. Its antigen remains unidentified. This sample was included in a study of cytomegalovirus exposure and HLA in healthy donors. Across the study: One earlier analysis, a look at 150 million to 200 million T cells, found approximately 120 million unique TCR beta sequences.

Germline assignment: CDR1 SEHNR and CDR2 FQNEAQ (reference sequence). The trim removed 5 bases at V and 7 bases at J, leaving 21 bases unmatched. The CDR3 is 19 amino acids. The PCR employed 60 Vbeta primers together with 13 Jbeta primers. Method: immunoSEQ multiplex PCR; TCRdb's copy keeps in-frame clones and lacks some. This repertoire shows 150,000 or so clones, about 70% found once; its top ten account for over 9.5%. Healthy bone marrow donors made up the donor group. There were likely unrecorded immune exposures, though donors were nominally healthy when sampled. General study points: A later analysis, which compared TCR beta chains of equal frequency, found the HLA-associated ones more clonally expanded.

The sequencing input was PBMCs. The TCR comes from a man aged 25 to 40 in good health and CMV-seropositive. The chain combines TRBV7-9 with TRBJ2-7, with 12 bases identical to TRBD2. CDR3 sequence (DNA): TGTGCCAGCAGCACCAACGACTTTTGGGCTAGCGGGAGGGCGGGGGAGCAGTACTTC. Its protein product is CASSTNDFWASGRAGEQYF.